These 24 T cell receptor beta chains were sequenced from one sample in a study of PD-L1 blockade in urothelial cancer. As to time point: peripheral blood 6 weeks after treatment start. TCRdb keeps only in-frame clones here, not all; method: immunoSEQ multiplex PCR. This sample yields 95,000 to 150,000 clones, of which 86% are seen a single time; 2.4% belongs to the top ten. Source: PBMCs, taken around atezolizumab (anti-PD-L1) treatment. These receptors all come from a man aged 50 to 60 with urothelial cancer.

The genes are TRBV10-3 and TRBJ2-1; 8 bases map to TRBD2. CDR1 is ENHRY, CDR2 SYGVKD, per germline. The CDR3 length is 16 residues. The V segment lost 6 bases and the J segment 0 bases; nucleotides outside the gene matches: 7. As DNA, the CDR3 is TGTGCCATCAGCGCTTTCAGCGGGAGCTCCTACAATGAGCAGTTCTTC. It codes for CAISAFSGSSYNEQFF.

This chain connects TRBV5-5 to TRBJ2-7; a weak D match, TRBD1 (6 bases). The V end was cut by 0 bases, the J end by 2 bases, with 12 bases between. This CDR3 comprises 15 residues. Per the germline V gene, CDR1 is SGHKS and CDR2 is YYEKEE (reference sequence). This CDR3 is CASSLVGTSTYEQYF. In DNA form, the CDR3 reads TGTGCCAGCAGCTTGGTTGGGACATCAACCTACGAGCAGTACTTC. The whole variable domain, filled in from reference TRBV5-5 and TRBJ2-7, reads DAGVTQSPTHLIKTRGQQVTLRCSPISGHKSVSWYQQVLGQGPQFIFQYYEKEERGRGNFPDRFSARQFPNYSSELNVNALLLGDSALYLCASSLVGTSTYEQYFGPGTRLTVT.

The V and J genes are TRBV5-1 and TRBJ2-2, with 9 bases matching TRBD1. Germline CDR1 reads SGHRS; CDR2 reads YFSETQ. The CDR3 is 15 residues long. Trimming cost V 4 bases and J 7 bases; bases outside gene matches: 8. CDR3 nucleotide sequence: TGCGCCAGCAGCGGAACAGGGGGCGCGGGCGGGGAGCTGTTTTTT. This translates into CASSGTGGAGGELFF.

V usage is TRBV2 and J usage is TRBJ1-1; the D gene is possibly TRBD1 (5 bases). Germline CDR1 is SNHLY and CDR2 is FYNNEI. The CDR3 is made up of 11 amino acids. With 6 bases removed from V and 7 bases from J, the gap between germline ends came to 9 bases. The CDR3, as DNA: TGTGCCAGCAGGCTAGGGGTTGAAGCTTTCTTT. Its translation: CASRLGVEAFF.

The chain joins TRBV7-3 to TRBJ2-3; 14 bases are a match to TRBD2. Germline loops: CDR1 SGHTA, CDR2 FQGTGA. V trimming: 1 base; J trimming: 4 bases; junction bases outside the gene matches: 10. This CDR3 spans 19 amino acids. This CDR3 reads CASSLRGGTSGRVSDTQYF. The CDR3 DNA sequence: TGTGCCAGCAGCTTAAGGGGCGGGACTAGCGGGAGAGTTTCAGATACGCAGTATTTT.

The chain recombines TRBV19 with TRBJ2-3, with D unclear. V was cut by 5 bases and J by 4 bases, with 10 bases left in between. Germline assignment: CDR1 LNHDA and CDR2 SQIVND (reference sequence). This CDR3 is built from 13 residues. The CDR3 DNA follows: TGTGCCAGTAGTCCCAGAATCGCAGATACGCAGTATTTT. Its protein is CASSPRIADTQYF.

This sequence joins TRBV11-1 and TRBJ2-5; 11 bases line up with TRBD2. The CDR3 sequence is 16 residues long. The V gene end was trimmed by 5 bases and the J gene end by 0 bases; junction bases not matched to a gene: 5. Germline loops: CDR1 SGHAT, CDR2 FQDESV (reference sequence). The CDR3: CASSRRTSGYQETQYF. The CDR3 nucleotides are TGTGCCAGCAGCCGAAGGACTAGCGGGTACCAAGAGACCCAGTACTTC.

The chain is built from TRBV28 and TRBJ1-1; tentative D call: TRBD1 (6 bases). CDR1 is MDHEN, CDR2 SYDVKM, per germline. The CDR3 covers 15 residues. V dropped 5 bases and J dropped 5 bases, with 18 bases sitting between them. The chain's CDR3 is CASSGTPAGETEAFF. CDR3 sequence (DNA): TGTGCCAGCAGTGGGACCCCGGCAGGGGAGACTGAAGCTTTCTTT.

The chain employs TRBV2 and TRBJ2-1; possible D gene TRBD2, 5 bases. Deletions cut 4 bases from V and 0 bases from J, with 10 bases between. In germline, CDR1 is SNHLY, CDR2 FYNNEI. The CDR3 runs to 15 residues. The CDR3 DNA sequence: TGTGCCAGCAGTGTCGAGGGCCGCTCCTACAATGAGCAGTTCTTC. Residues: CASSVEGRSYNEQFF.

CDR3 sequence reads: CASSRPTGYNEQFF. For the CDR3, the DNA is TGTGCCAGCAGCCGCCCGACTGGTTACAATGAGCAGTTCTTC. The genes are TRBV4-2 and TRBJ2-1; no clear D. With 4 bases removed from V and 4 bases from J, the gap between germline ends came to 11 bases. Germline V gene data show CDR1 as LGHNA and CDR2 as YNFKEQ. The CDR3 spans 14 residues.

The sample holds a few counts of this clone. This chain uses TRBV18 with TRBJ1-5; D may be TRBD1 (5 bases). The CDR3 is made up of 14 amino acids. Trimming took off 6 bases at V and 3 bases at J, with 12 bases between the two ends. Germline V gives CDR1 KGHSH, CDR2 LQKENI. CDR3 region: CASSQDRVNQPQHF. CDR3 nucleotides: TGTGCCAGCTCCCAAGACAGAGTCAATCAGCCCCAGCATTTT.

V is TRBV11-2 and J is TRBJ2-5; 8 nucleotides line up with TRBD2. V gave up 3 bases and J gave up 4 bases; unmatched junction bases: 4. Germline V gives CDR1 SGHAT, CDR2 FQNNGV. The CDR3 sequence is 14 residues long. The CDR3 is CASSFLLAGETQYF. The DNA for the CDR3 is TGTGCCAGCAGCTTTCTTCTAGCGGGAGAGACCCAGTACTTC.

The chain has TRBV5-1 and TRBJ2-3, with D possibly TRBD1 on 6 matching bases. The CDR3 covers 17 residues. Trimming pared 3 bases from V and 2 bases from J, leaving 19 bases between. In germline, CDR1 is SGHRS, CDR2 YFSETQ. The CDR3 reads CASSSRAGQTLTDTQYF. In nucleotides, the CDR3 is TGCGCCAGCAGCTCTCGGGCTGGACAGACCCTCACAGATACGCAGTATTTT. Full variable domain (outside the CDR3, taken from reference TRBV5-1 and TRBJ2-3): KAGVTQTPRYLIKTRGQQVTLSCSPISGHRSVSWYQQTPGQGLQFLFEYFSETQRNKGNFPGRFSGRQFSNSRSEMNVSTLELGDSALYLCASSSRAGQTLTDTQYFGPGTRLTVL.

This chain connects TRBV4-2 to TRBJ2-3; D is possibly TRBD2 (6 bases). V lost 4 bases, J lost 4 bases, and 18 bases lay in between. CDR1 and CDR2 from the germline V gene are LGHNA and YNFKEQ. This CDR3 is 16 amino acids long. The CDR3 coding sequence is TGTGCCAGCAGCCCAAGGTTGGGCAGGGACTCAGATACGCAGTATTTT. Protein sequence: CASSPRLGRDSDTQYF.

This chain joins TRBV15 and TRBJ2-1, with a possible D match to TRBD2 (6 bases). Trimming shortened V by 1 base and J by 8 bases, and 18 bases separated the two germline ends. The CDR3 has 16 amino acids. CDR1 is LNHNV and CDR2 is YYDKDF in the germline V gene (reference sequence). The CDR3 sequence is CATSRGASGGVDEQFF. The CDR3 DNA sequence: TGTGCCACCAGCAGAGGGGCCAGCGGAGGGGTCGATGAGCAGTTCTTC.

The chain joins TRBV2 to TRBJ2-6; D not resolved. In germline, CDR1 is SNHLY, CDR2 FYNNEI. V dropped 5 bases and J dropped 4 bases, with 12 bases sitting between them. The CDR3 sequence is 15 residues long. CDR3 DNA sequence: TGTGCCAGCAGTAAGGCAGGTGCAGGGGCCAACGTCCTGACTTTC. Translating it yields CASSKAGAGANVLTF.

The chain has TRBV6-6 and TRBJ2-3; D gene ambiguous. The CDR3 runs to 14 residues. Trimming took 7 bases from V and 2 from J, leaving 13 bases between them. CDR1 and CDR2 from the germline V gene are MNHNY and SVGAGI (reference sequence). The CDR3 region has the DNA TGTGCCAGCAATTTCAACTACTTCACAGATACGCAGTATTTT. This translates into CASNFNYFTDTQYF.

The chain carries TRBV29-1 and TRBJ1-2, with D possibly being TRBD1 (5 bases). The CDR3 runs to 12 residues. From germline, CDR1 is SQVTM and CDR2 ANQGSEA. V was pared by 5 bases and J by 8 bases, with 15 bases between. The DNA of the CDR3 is TGCAGCGTTTCGGCCAGGGCAGGGGGCTACACCTTC. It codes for CSVSARAGGYTF.

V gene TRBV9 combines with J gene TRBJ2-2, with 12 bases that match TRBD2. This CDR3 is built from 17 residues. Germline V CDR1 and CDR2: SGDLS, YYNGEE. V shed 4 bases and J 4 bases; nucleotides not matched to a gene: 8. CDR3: CASSRTTSGRTTGELFF. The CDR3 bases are TGTGCCAGCAGCCGTACCACTAGCGGGAGGACCACCGGGGAGCTGTTTTTT. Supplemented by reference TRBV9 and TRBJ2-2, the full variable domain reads DSGVTQTPKHLITATGQRVTLRCSPRSGDLSVYWYQQSLDQGLQFLIQYYNGEERAKGNILERFSAQQFPDLHSELNLSSLELGDSALYFCASSRTTSGRTTGELFFGEGSRLTVL.

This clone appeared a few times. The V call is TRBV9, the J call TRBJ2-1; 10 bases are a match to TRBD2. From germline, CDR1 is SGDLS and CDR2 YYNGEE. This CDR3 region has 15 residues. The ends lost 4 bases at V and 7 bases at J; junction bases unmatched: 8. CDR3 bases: TGTGCCAGCAGCAAGGCGGGTAGCGGGAGGAATGAGCAGTTCTTC. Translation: CASSKAGSGRNEQFF. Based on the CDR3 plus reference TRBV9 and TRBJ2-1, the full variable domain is DSGVTQTPKHLITATGQRVTLRCSPRSGDLSVYWYQQSLDQGLQFLIQYYNGEERAKGNILERFSAQQFPDLHSELNLSSLELGDSALYFCASSKAGSGRNEQFFGPGTRLTVL.

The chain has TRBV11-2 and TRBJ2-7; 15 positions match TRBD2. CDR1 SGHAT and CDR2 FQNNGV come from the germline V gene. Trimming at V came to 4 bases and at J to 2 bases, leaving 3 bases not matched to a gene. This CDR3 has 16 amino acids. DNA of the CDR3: TGTGCCAGCAGCTCCGGGACTAGCGGGAGGCCCTACGAGCAGTACTTC. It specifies CASSSGTSGRPYEQYF.

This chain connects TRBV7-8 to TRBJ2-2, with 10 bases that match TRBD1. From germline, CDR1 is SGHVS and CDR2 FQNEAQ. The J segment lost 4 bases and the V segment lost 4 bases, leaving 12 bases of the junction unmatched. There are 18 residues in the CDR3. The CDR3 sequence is CASSSDRGLPPGTGELFF. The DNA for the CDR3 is TGTGCCAGCAGCTCCGACAGGGGGCTACCCCCGGGCACCGGGGAGCTGTTTTTT.

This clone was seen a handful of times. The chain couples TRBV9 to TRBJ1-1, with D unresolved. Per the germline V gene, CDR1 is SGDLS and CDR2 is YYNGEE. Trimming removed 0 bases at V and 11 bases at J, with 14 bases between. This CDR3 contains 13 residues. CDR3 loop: CASSVVEGVGAFF. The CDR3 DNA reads TGTGCCAGCAGCGTAGTGGAGGGTGTGGGGGCTTTCTTT.

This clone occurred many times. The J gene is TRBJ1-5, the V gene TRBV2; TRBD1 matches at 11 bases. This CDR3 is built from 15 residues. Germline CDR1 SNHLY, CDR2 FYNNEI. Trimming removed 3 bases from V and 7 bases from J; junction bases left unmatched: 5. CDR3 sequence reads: CASSDGTGGRQPQHF. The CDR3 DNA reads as TGTGCCAGCAGTGATGGGACAGGGGGGAGACAGCCCCAGCATTTT.